These 6 T cell receptor beta chains were all obtained from the same sample, sequenced in a study of OX40 agonist ivuxolimab in advanced cancers. This table comes from immunoSEQ multiplex PCR, and its TCRdb copy is limited to in-frame clones, with some not included. The table has about 110,000 clones, 89% seen once; the top ten hold less than 0.35%. The sample in question was CD4+ or CD8+ T cells sorted from blood, obtained in a trial of the OX40 agonist ivuxolimab. The receptors originated from an adult with an advanced solid tumor such as melanoma, head and neck, liver or kidney cancer.

The V and J genes are TRBV7-9 and TRBJ2-4, with a possible D match to TRBD1 (5 bases). Trimming shortened V by 4 bases and J by 1 base, and 11 bases separated the two germline ends. The CDR3 sequence is 15 residues long. Germline V gene sequence: CDR1 SEHNR, CDR2 FQNEAQ (reference sequence). CDR3 residues: CASSSIGVAKNIQYF. The DNA of the CDR3 is TGTGCCAGCAGCTCGATAGGGGTGGCCAAAAACATTCAGTACTTC.

The chain links TRBV13 to TRBJ2-1; D not resolved. Germline V gene lookup returns CDR1 PRHDT and CDR2 FYEKMQ (reference sequence). Trimming took 1 base from V and 7 from J, leaving 14 bases between them. The CDR3 covers 15 residues. The CDR3 reads CASSLDLGAGNEQFF. The CDR3 DNA sequence: TGTGCCAGCAGCTTAGATTTAGGTGCTGGGAATGAGCAGTTCTTC.

The chain carries TRBV5-1 and TRBJ1-5; possibly TRBD1 for D (5 bases). This CDR3 contains 15 residues. Looked up from germline, CDR1 is SGHRS and CDR2 is YFSETQ. Trimming took 4 bases from V and 4 from J, leaving 15 bases between them. This CDR3 reads CASSPTTGVNQPQHF. The CDR3 nucleotides read TGCGCCAGCAGCCCCACGACGGGGGTAAATCAGCCCCAGCATTTT.

V and J are TRBV5-4 and TRBJ2-5; D is possibly TRBD2 (5 bases). From germline, CDR1 is SGHNT and CDR2 YYREEE (reference sequence). V lost 2 bases to trimming and J lost 3 bases, with 14 bases between them. CDR3 length: 15 amino acids. CDR3 protein: CASSFGPSGEETQYF. CDR3 DNA: TGTGCCAGCAGCTTCGGGCCAAGCGGAGAAGAGACCCAGTACTTC.

This chain joins TRBV7-9 and TRBJ1-2, with D perhaps matching TRBD1 (6 bases). The CDR3 runs to 14 residues. Trimming cost V 5 bases and J 4 bases, with 14 bases left between them. CDR1 is SEHNR, CDR2 FQNEAQ, per germline (reference sequence). Written as DNA, the CDR3 is TGTGCCAGCAGCATTACAGGGATATCCTATGGCTACACCTTC. Its translation is CASSITGISYGYTF.

The chain uses TRBV5-4 and TRBJ1-1, with D maybe TRBD1 (5 bases). The germline CDR1 and CDR2 sequences are SGHNT and YYREEE (reference sequence). The CDR3 totals 13 residues. V was cut by 2 bases and J by 1 base, with 6 bases left in between. CDR3 protein: CASSFDRNTEAFF. The CDR3 nucleotides are TGTGCCAGCAGCTTCGACAGGAACACTGAAGCTTTCTTT. The full variable domain, in which reference TRBV5-4 and TRBJ1-1 provide the parts outside the CDR3, is ETGVTQSPTHLIKTRGQQVTLRCSSQSGHNTVSWYQQALGQGPQFIFQYYREEENGRGNFPPRFSGLQFPNYSSELNVNALELDDSALYLCASSFDRNTEAFFGQGTRLTVV.